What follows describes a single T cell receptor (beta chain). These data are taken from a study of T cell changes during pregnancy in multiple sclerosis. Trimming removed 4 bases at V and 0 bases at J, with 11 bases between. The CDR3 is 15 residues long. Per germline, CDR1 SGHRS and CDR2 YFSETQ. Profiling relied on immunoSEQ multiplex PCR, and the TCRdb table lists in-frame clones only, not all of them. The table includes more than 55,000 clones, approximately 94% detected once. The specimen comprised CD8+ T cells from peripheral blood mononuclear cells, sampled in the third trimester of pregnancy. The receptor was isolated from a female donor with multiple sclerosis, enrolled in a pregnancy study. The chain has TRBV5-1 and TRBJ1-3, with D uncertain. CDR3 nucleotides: TGCGCCAGCAGCGGAGACGGAAACTCTGGAAACACCATATATTTT. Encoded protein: CASSGDGNSGNTIYF.